This TCR beta chain was sequenced during a study of cytomegalovirus exposure and HLA in healthy donors. Study-wide results and caveats: A later analysis showed TCR association rates differing by HLA locus, peaking at DRB1 and lowest at HLA-C. The authors enumerated around 150 TCR beta chains as linked to cytomegalovirus. Presence/absence comparisons presumed near-even sequencing depth among donors.

CDR1 and CDR2 (germline): MNHEY, SMNVEV (reference sequence). Deletions cut 8 bases from V and 3 bases from J, with 17 bases between. The CDR3 loop spans 14 amino acids. Primers: 60 Vbeta forward and 13 Jbeta reverse. This table comes from immunoSEQ multiplex PCR, and its TCRdb copy is limited to in-frame clones, with some not included. The sample records 130,000 to 150,000 clones, about four fifths being singletons. As to this clone: Its antigen remains unknown.

The genes are TRBV27 and TRBJ2-7; possibly TRBD2 for D (7 bases). Sequencing input: PBMCs. The receptor's source is a middle-aged man in good health and CMV-seropositive. CDR3 protein: CASHTKGGDYEQYF. CDR3 in DNA: TGTGCCAGCCACACAAAAGGGGGGGACTACGAGCAGTACTTC.